Shown below are 4 T cell receptor beta chains from a single sample sequenced in a study of blood T cells in healthy people across ages. It was with a sample-barcoded 5' primer and a J-beta primer mix that a second PCR of roughly 7 to 12 cycles was run. MiXCR, run by TCRdb on the 5' RACE reads, gives a single entry per CDR3 protein. The sample carries some 900,000 distinct CDR3 sequences, around 48% recorded once. The sequencing sample was made of blood. The source of these receptors is a man aged 30 to 39 in good health.

This clonotype was observed a single time. The chain joins TRBV5-1 to TRBJ2-3; tentatively, D is TRBD2 (5 bases). CDR3 size: 16 residues. Germline V gene sequence: CDR1 SGHRS, CDR2 YFSETQ. Trimming shortened V by 0 bases and J by 2 bases, and 13 bases separated the two germline ends. The CDR3 region is CASSLGTDSYTDTQYF. The CDR3 DNA sequence: TGCGCCAGCAGCTTGGGGACGGACTCCTACACAGATACGCAGTATTTT.

A single count supports this clonotype. The V call is TRBV20-1, the J call TRBJ2-3; D ambiguous. The CDR3 is 13 amino acids. The V and J ends lost 2 bases and 0 bases respectively, with 6 bases between them. CDR1 is DFQATT, CDR2 SNEGSKA, per germline (reference sequence). In nucleotides, the CDR3 is TGCAGTGCTAGATTTGCTAGCACAGATACGCAGTATTTT. It codes for CSARFASTDTQYF.

This clonotype showed up just a few times. This chain joins TRBV2 and TRBJ1-1; TRBD1 might be the D (6 bases). This CDR3 is 13 amino acids long. The ends were cut back, 7 bases at V and 1 base at J, with 10 bases in the middle. Germline-derived CDR1 and CDR2 are SNHLY and FYNNEI. DNA for the CDR3: TGTGCCAGCAACATGGGGGCGAACACTGAAGCTTTCTTT. Its translation is CASNMGANTEAFF.

The V gene is TRBV12-3 or TRBV12-4, the J gene TRBJ2-7; TRBD1 aligns across 8 bases. The junction had 9 bases not matched to a gene; V was cut back by 7 bases and J by 1 base. The CDR3 totals 15 residues. CDR3 nucleotides: TGTGCCAGCATTGATCCGGGACAGGCGTCCTACGAGCAGTACTTC. Protein product: CASIDPGQASYEQYF.